Given below is one T cell receptor (beta chain) in context. Antigen unknown. This sample is drawn from a study of beta chain features in type 1 diabetes. Notes on the study in general: Shortening that was moderate but significant affected the TCRB CDR3s of Type 1 diabetes patients in all four CD4+ subsets.

All of the isolated RNA was reverse transcribed, so expressed TCRB transcripts were sequenced. Profiling relied on immunoSEQ multiplex PCR, and the TCRdb table lists in-frame clones only, not all of them. The sample carries hundreds of thousands of clones, 13% recorded once. V trimming: 5 bases; J trimming: 1 base; junction bases outside the gene matches: 8. The CDR3 has 16 amino acids. CDR1 and CDR2 (germline): SNHLY, FYNNEI. The sequenced sample consisted of naive CD4+ T cells from blood. The TCR comes from a man in his late teens or twenties with type 1 diabetes. The V gene is TRBV2, the J gene TRBJ2-5; the match to TRBD1 covers 9 bases. The CDR3 protein is CASSPTTGGFQETQYF. The CDR3, as DNA: TGTGCCAGCAGTCCTACTACAGGGGGCTTCCAAGAGACCCAGTACTTC. Complete variable domain (other parts from reference TRBV2 and TRBJ2-5): EPEVTQTPSHQVTQMGQEVILRCVPISNHLYFYWYRQILGQKVEFLVSFYNNEISEKSEIFDDQFSVERPDGSNFTLKIRSTKLEDSAMYFCASSPTTGGFQETQYFGPGTRLLVL.